There are many counts of the clone carrying this TCR beta chain. The antigen is not known. Stable Graves' hyperthyroidism denoted no ophthalmopathy progression over 18 months. These patients, aged 18 to 65, had recently diagnosed hyperthyroidism lasting under 2 months. This entry belongs to a study of T cells in Graves' hyperthyroidism and ophthalmopathy. General observations from the study: Ophthalmopathy cases were set apart from stable hyperthyroidism by a 13 V-J model. The majority of expanded thyroid clonotypes above 0.001 also appeared in blood.

The CDR3 regions of TCR beta were amplified from RNA transcripts. The TCR CDR3 was amplified in a first-round RT-PCR using the HTBI primer set. TCRdb processed the multiplex PCR reads anew with MiXCR; each CDR3 protein has one entry. The sample includes 450,000 to 650,000 distinct CDR3 sequences, about a fifth seen only once; the top ten take about 25%. Germline-derived CDR1 and CDR2 are SGHTA and FQGNSA. The V end was cut by 2 bases, the J end by 0 bases, with 8 bases between. The CDR3 runs to 15 residues. This TCR was recovered from a man younger than 30 with Graves' hyperthyroidism. The V call is TRBV7-2, the J call TRBJ1-5; D not resolved. The sequenced material came from blood. CDR3 nucleotide sequence: TGTGCCAGCAGCTTAACTGCAGGTAGCAATCAGCCCCAGCATTTT. The encoded protein is CASSLTAGSNQPQHF.